Below, one T cell receptor (beta chain) is given with its context. What it binds is unknown. The data stem from a study of T cell responses to AZD1222 COVID-19 vaccine. In the study overall: Samples with a second dose at about 4 or about 12 weeks were pooled together. Regarding the study as a whole: Donors skewed white British and female; clonal diversity was possibly underestimated. As reported, nearly half of all spike-specific TCRs target variant regions that are unmutated. Just five or six AZD1222 recipients were seropositive at baseline.

The data were produced by immunoSEQ multiplex PCR, yet TCRdb's version contains in-frame clones alone and is incomplete. This sample has around 100,000 clones; around 90% occur once, and the top ten carry more than 1.5%. Germline V gene data show CDR1 as SEHNR and CDR2 as FQNEAQ (reference sequence). V gave up 0 bases and J gave up 3 bases, with 8 bases separating them. This CDR3 is 15 amino acids long. The sample consisted of peripheral blood, taken on day 0 of AZD1222 vaccination. This TCR came from an adult in good health. The chain joins TRBV7-9 to TRBJ1-4; no clear D. This CDR3 reads CASSLAGIPNEKLFF. The CDR3 DNA sequence: TGTGCCAGCAGCTTAGCAGGAATACCTAATGAAAAACTGTTTTTT.